This T cell receptor beta chain appears in the sequencing data of a study of blood T cell repertoires in COVID-19. About the study: The samples span acute and convalescent COVID-19 from the United States, Italy and Spain.

Trimming removed 0 bases from V and 2 bases from J, with 11 bases in between. The CDR3 has 15 amino acids. CDR1 and CDR2 from the germline V gene are LNHDA and SQIVND (reference sequence). Profiling relied on immunoSEQ multiplex PCR, and the TCRdb table lists in-frame clones only, not all of them. The sample holds roughly 310,000 clones, 70% to 90% seen once. The sequenced sample consisted of PBMCs or T cells enriched from blood (not recorded which). The chain combines TRBV19 with TRBJ2-7; D call uncertain. This sequence was found in a woman aged 40 to 50 who had recovered from COVID-19. The DNA of the CDR3 is TGTGCCAGTAGTATAGATCGTAACGGTCCCTACGAGCAGTACTTC. This codes for CASSIDRNGPYEQYF.